Below, 4 T cell receptor beta chains from the same sample are listed, as sequenced in a study of T cells in Graves' hyperthyroidism and ophthalmopathy. The investigators amplified TCR beta CDR3 regions from RNA transcripts. RT-PCR in the first round (using the HTBI primer set) targeted the TCR CDR3. Each CDR3 protein is one row after TCRdb ran MiXCR on the multiplex PCR reads. Of some 800,000 distinct CDR3 sequences in the sample, 35% to 40% were seen once. Sequencing was done on a sample of blood. The receptors here all came from a man in his late teens or twenties with Graves' hyperthyroidism.

This clonotype has at least ten counts. J is TRBJ1-1 and V is TRBV14; no firm D call. Germline CDR1 is SGHDN and CDR2 is FVKESK. Trimming shortened V by 5 bases and J by 5 bases, and 15 bases separated the two germline ends. CDR3 size: 14 residues. CDR3 nucleotides: TGTGCCAGCAGCTACGAAGGTACGGGGACTGAAGCTTTCTTT. It codes for CASSYEGTGTEAFF.

There are a few counts of this clonotype. The chain carries TRBV6-1 and TRBJ1-5; 8 bases line up with TRBD1. Per the germline V gene, CDR1 is MNHNS and CDR2 is SASEGT. The CDR3 loop spans 15 amino acids. With 6 bases clipped from V and 4 bases from J, the junction kept 8 bases outside the gene matches. The CDR3 bases are TGTGCCAGCAGAACCGGGACAGGTCCAAATCAGCCCCAGCATTTT. Translation: CASRTGTGPNQPQHF.

This clonotype occurred many times. The genes are TRBV7-3 and TRBJ1-2; TRBD1 matches at 8 bases. This CDR3 is 13 amino acids long. Germline CDR1 SGHTA, CDR2 FQGTGA. V dropped 5 bases and J dropped 6; count of bases not matched to a gene: 5. For the CDR3, the DNA is TGTGCCAGCAGCCGCGGACAGGGCGATGGCTACACCTTC. Translated: CASSRGQGDGYTF.

The genes are TRBV6-5 and TRBJ2-5; D gene unclear. Germline assignment: CDR1 MNHEY and CDR2 SVGAGI. The ends were cut back, 5 bases at V and 4 bases at J, with 8 bases in the middle. The CDR3 runs to 12 residues. The CDR3 DNA reads TGTGCCAGCAGTCTCCAACCAGAGACCCAGTACTTC. Amino acid sequence: CASSLQPETQYF.